This is a list of T cell receptor beta chains from one sample in a study of T cell changes during pregnancy in multiple sclerosis. Data came from immunoSEQ multiplex PCR; TCRdb stores just in-frame clones and leaves some out. Seen here are about 40,000 clones, roughly 93% observed once, and the top ten hold about 9%. Material: CD8+ T cells from peripheral blood mononuclear cells, obtained in the third trimester of pregnancy. The origin of the receptors is a female donor with multiple sclerosis, enrolled in a pregnancy study. The CDR3 runs from the conserved cysteine through the conserved F or W. D genes are given only for firm matches. Clone size is not always given. Where it is, it says once, few, many or a class for expanded clones.

- | TRBJ1-1 | - | TRBV6-5 | CASSYSAVHTEAFF | TGTGCCAGCAGTTACTCGGCGGTCCACACTGAAGCTTTCTTT
TRBD2 | TRBJ2-1 | - | TRBV7-2 | CASRAGLAGGYNEQFF | TGTGCCAGCAGAGCTGGACTAGCGGGGGGGTACAATGAGCAGTTCTTC
TRBD1 | TRBJ2-7 | - | TRBV19 | CASSIDLFSGTGYGEQYF | TGTGCCAGTAGTATAGATCTGTTTTCAGGGACAGGTTATGGCGAGCAGTACTTC
TRBD1 | TRBJ2-1 | - | TRBV5-4 | CASRLEGTGSWGQFF | TGTGCCAGCAGACTAGAGGGGACAGGGTCTTGGGGGCAGTTCTTC
- | TRBJ1-2 | - | TRBV11-2 | CASSLEAAGDGYTF | TGTGCCAGCAGCTTAGAAGCGGCAGGGGATGGCTACACCTTC
- | TRBJ1-1 | - | TRBV10-2 | CASSPARVTEAFF | TGCGCCAGCAGCCCCGCCAGGGTCACTGAAGCTTTCTTT
- | TRBJ2-2 | - | TRBV19 | CASSIDLEGTYTGELFF | TGTGCCAGTAGTATAGATCTGGAGGGGACTTACACCGGGGAGCTGTTTTTT
TRBD1 | TRBJ2-5 | - | TRBV7-6 | CASSSGTGASETQYF | TGTGCCAGCAGCTCCGGGACAGGGGCATCGGAGACCCAGTACTTC
TRBD1 | TRBJ1-4 | - | TRBV6-5 | CASGEGQAGEKLFF | TGTGCCAGCGGTGAGGGACAGGCTGGTGAAAAACTGTTTTTT
- | TRBJ2-7 | - | TRBV10-3 | CAISEQGSYEQYF | TGTGCCATCAGTGAACAGGGCTCCTACGAGCAGTACTTC
TRBD2 | TRBJ2-3 | - | TRBV6-4 | CASSETGTSGEDTQYF | TGTGCCAGCAGTGAAACCGGGACTAGCGGCGAAGATACGCAGTATTTT
- | TRBJ1-1 | once | TRBV5-5 | CASSRTIGGYAEAFF | TGTGCCAGCAGTCGAACAATCGGGGGGTACGCTGAAGCTTTCTTT
TRBD1 | TRBJ1-2 | - | TRBV9 | CASSALPPTGHYGYTF | TGTGCCAGCAGCGCCCTACCACCGACAGGGCACTATGGCTACACCTTC
TRBD1 | TRBJ1-1 | - | TRBV2 | CASVTVSRGDTEAFF | TGTGCCAGCGTGACTGTCTCCAGGGGGGACACTGAAGCTTTCTTT
- | TRBJ1-5 | - | TRBV5-6 | CASSTGNQPQHF | TGTGCCAGCTCGACAGGCAATCAGCCCCAGCATTTT
- | TRBJ2-7 | once | TRBV6-5 | CASSYGGVNTYEQYF | TGTGCCAGCAGTTACGGCGGGGTTAACACCTACGAGCAGTACTTC
- | TRBJ2-3 | - | TRBV15 | CATSRDGQSRGPDTQYF | TGTGCCACCAGCAGAGATGGGCAGTCAAGAGGGCCAGATACGCAGTATTTT
- | TRBJ1-1 | - | TRBV6-5 | CASSYTRGNTEAFF | TGTGCCAGCAGTTACACCAGGGGCAACACTGAAGCTTTCTTT
- | TRBJ1-1 | - | TRBV5-1 | CASHPWAYTEAFF | TGCGCCAGCCACCCATGGGCATACACTGAAGCTTTCTTT
TRBD2 | TRBJ2-1 | - | TRBV11-2 | CASSLGTSGGFYNEQFF | TGTGCCAGCAGCTTGGGGACTAGCGGGGGTTTCTACAATGAGCAGTTCTTC
TRBD1 | TRBJ2-7 | - | TRBV27 | CASLSRQGSHEQYF | TGTGCCAGTCTCAGTCGACAGGGCTCCCACGAGCAGTACTTC
- | TRBJ1-4 | - | TRBV29-1 | CSVEDVSNEKLFF | TGCAGCGTTGAAGATGTGAGTAATGAAAAACTGTTTTTT
TRBD1 | TRBJ2-5 | - | TRBV9 | CASSPGTGWGETQYF | TGTGCCAGCAGCCCCGGGACAGGGTGGGGAGAGACCCAGTACTTC
TRBD2 | TRBJ2-5 | once | TRBV13 | CASSSGLAGPIPRGGETQYF | TGTGCCAGCAGCTCGGGACTAGCGGGGCCGATCCCGCGGGGTGGGGAGACCCAGTACTTC
TRBD1 | TRBJ1-1 | - | TRBV19 | CASSTPRTGGRTEAFF | TGTGCCAGTAGTACGCCTCGGACAGGGGGAAGGACTGAAGCTTTCTTT
TRBD2 | TRBJ2-1 | - | TRBV2 | CASSDIPSGGAVEQFF | TGTGCCAGCAGTGATATCCCTAGCGGGGGGGCGGTTGAGCAGTTCTTC
- | TRBJ2-3 | - | TRBV6-6 | CASSYGGTPTDTQYF | TGTGCCAGCAGTTACGGAGGAACTCCCACAGATACGCAGTATTTT
- | TRBJ1-2 | - | TRBV4-1 | CASSQDSGSYGYTF | TGCGCCAGCAGCCAAGACAGCGGCTCCTATGGCTACACCTTC
- | TRBJ2-7 | - | TRBV28 | CASRKQGYGDEQYF | TGTGCCAGCAGGAAACAGGGATATGGCGACGAGCAGTACTTC
- | TRBJ2-7 | - | TRBV19 | CASSTGHYYEQYF | TGTGCCAGTAGTACGGGACATTACTACGAGCAGTACTTC
- | TRBJ1-2 | - | TRBV7-9 | CASTMDSYGYTF | TGTGCCAGCACCATGGACAGCTATGGCTACACCTTC
- | TRBJ2-3 | once | TRBV5-5 | CASSLTDFTSTDTQYF | TGTGCCAGCAGCTTAACGGACTTCACTAGCACAGATACGCAGTATTTT